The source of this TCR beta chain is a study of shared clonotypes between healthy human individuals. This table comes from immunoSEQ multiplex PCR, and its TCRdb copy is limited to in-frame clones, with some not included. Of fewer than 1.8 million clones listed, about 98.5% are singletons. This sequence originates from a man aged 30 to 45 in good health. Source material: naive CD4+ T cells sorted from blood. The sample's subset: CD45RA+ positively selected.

In nucleotides, the CDR3 is TGTGCCAGCAGCTTAGCAGGCAATATGGGAGCTTTCTTT. This translates into CASSLAGNMGAFF. The V gene is TRBV5-6, the J gene TRBJ1-1; D uncertain. The CDR3 covers 13 residues. Looked up from germline, CDR1 is SGHDT and CDR2 is YYEEEE. V lost 2 bases, J lost 10 bases, and 15 bases lay in between.